The sequence of this T cell receptor beta chain was determined in a study of vaccination effects on CD4 cells after COVID-19. About the research overall: Relative to the second dose, post-vaccine samples were obtained a median of 72 days later. Regarding the study as a whole: Researchers report that only 1 of 255 vaccine-induced clones in healthy vaccinees cross-reacted with common cold coronaviruses. Marked clonal contraction of both clone types appeared late after vaccination.

The CDR3 consists of 15 residues. Germline loops: CDR1 MNHEY, CDR2 SVGEGT. Unmatched junction bases numbered 4, after V lost 0 bases and J lost 6 bases. This clone was observed once. Its antigen is still unknown. Antigen-specific CD4+ T cell clonotypes were called by their expansion after viral peptide-pool culture in ViraFEST. Culture proceeded for 10 days, and CD4+ T cells were then isolated. Participants were given two doses of BNT162b2 or mRNA-1273 vaccine. Each culture had half its medium swapped for IL-2 medium on days 3 and 7. Sequencing was performed with immunoSEQ multiplex PCR; in TCRdb, only in-frame clones are kept and a portion is missing. The table includes about 69,000 clones, roughly 80% detected once.

The receptor's source is a human donor who received a COVID-19 vaccine. This specimen consisted of CD4+ T cells from PBMCs cultured with HCoV-OC43 spike peptides, obtained after COVID-19 vaccination. The subset was: HCoV-OC43 spike overlapping peptide pool stimulation. The J gene is TRBJ2-4, the V gene TRBV6-2 or TRBV6-3; 8 bases map to TRBD2. CDR3: CASSYSVGGGNIQYF. The CDR3 bases are TGTGCCAGCAGTTACTCCGTCGGGGGGGGAAACATTCAGTACTTC.